The 28 T cell receptor beta chains reported below all come from one sample, sequenced in a study of blood T cell repertoires in COVID-19 (dated by TCRdb to about 2020). Receptor libraries were prepared by the immunoSEQ multiplex PCR assay. This immuneACCESS table, as held by TCRdb, lists in-frame sequences with V and J called but not all clones. Of the missing ones, under half trace to an unresolved V gene in checked studies; the others have no known cause. Counted in this sample were approximately 260,000 clones; approximately 88% of them appeared once. The top ten clones comprise about a tenth of the sample. Sequenced sample: peripheral blood. Receptor source: a woman in her 70s with COVID-19, enrolled during active disease.

This rearrangement joins TRBV6-2 or TRBV6-3 to TRBJ1-1; TRBD1 is a possible D gene (6 bases). From germline, CDR1 is MNHEY and CDR2 SVGEGT. The CDR3 has 14 amino acids. Trimming stripped 0 bases from V and 12 bases from J, with 17 bases between. The chain's CDR3 is CASSYSSGGQRPFF. For the CDR3, the DNA is TGTGCCAGCAGTTACTCGAGTGGGGGACAAAGACCTTTCTTT.

This clone was seen just once. This chain links TRBV5-4 with TRBJ2-7, with 11 bases that match TRBD2. Trimming at V came to 3 bases and at J to 3 bases, leaving 8 bases not matched to a gene. The V gene's germline CDR1 is SGHNT and CDR2 YYREEE (reference sequence). CDR3 length: 16 residues. The CDR3: CASSSDLAGGRYEQYF. For the CDR3, the DNA is TGTGCCAGCAGCTCGGATCTAGCGGGAGGTCGCTACGAGCAGTACTTC.

The rearrangement joins TRBV5-6 to TRBJ1-1, with 7 bases lining up with TRBD1. V shed 5 bases, J shed 8 bases, and the junction held 12 bases outside the gene matches. This CDR3 is 14 amino acids long. Germline V gives CDR1 SGHDT, CDR2 YYEEEE. CDR3 nucleotides: TGTGCCAGCAGTAATACCCTGGACAGGCTCGAAGCTTTCTTT. Translated: CASSNTLDRLEAFF.

V is TRBV23-1 and J is TRBJ1-5, with TRBD1 matching over 7 bases. TRBV23-1 qualifies as an ORF whose function is uncertain. J lost 0 bases, V lost 3 bases, and 11 bases had no gene match. CDR3 length: 18 amino acids. The CDR3 DNA reads as TGCGCCAGCAGTCACCCCCGGGACAGTGAATATAGCAATCAGCCCCAGCATTTT. Residues: CASSHPRDSEYSNQPQHF.

The J gene is TRBJ2-1, the V gene TRBV30; 14 bases line up with TRBD2. The CDR3 sequence is 16 residues long. Germline trimming cut 1 base from V and 11 bases from J; bases unmatched to any gene: 10. Germline CDR1 and CDR2: GTSNPN and SVGIG (reference sequence). The CDR3 reads CAWSDGTSGRRGQQFF. The CDR3 DNA reads as TGTGCCTGGAGTGACGGGACTAGCGGGAGAAGGGGTCAGCAGTTCTTC.

This sequence joins TRBV7-3 and TRBJ1-1, with D unresolved. The V and J ends lost 5 bases and 1 base respectively, with 8 bases between them. The CDR3 totals 13 residues. CDR1 and CDR2 (germline): SGHTA, FQGTGA. The CDR3 sequence is CASSRAQNTEAFF. Here the CDR3 DNA reads TGTGCCAGCAGCAGAGCCCAGAACACTGAAGCTTTCTTT.

The chain combines TRBV5-1 with TRBJ2-5; 12 nucleotides align to TRBD2. Germline V gene sequence: CDR1 SGHRS, CDR2 YFSETQ. This CDR3 is 16 amino acids long. With V trimmed by 3 bases and J by 5 bases, 8 bases remained unmatched. The CDR3 bases are TGCGCCAGCAGCTCAGGACTAGCGGGGTTCGGGGAGACCCAGTACTTC. This sequence encodes CASSSGLAGFGETQYF.

This chain links TRBV27 with TRBJ2-1; D call uncertain. With 5 bases removed from V and 7 bases from J, the gap between germline ends came to 9 bases. Germline V lookup: CDR1 MNHEY, CDR2 SMNVEV (reference sequence). The CDR3 consists of 12 residues. The CDR3 reads CASSHSRNEQFF. The CDR3 DNA is TGTGCCAGCAGTCACAGTAGAAATGAGCAGTTCTTC.

The table lists this clone with a count of one. The chain is built from TRBV4-1 and TRBJ1-2; weak D call: TRBD1 (5 bases). The CDR3 has 15 residues. Germline V gene lookup returns CDR1 MGHRA and CDR2 YSYEKL. Trimming stripped 0 bases from V and 6 bases from J, with 14 bases between. The chain's CDR3 is CASSQDLGRVHGYTF. The CDR3 DNA reads TGCGCCAGCAGCCAAGATTTGGGCAGGGTCCATGGCTACACCTTC.

This clone was counted once. The chain recombines TRBV19 with TRBJ1-1; 7 positions agree with TRBD1. Germline trimming cut 7 bases from V and 1 base from J; bases unmatched to any gene: 6. The CDR3 covers 14 residues. CDR1 and CDR2 (germline): LNHDA, SQIVND (reference sequence). The CDR3 spells CASTLDRANTEAFF. In DNA form, the CDR3 reads TGTGCCAGTACCCTCGACAGGGCGAACACTGAAGCTTTCTTT.

This clone has just one count. The rearrangement joins TRBV30 to TRBJ2-5; a possible D gene is TRBD2 (5 bases). V lost 4 bases, J lost 5 bases, and 14 bases lay in between. CDR3 length: 13 residues. From germline, CDR1 is GTSNPN and CDR2 SVGIG (reference sequence). The CDR3 loop reads CAWKKGGGETQYF. For the CDR3, the DNA is TGTGCCTGGAAAAAAGGTGGAGGCGAGACCCAGTACTTC.

This chain connects TRBV4-3 to TRBJ2-1, with D maybe TRBD2 (5 bases). Germline V gene data show CDR1 as LGHNA and CDR2 as YSLEER. This CDR3 contains 16 residues. Trimming pared 0 bases from V and 6 bases from J, leaving 15 bases between. In DNA form, the CDR3 reads TGCGCCAGCAGCCAAGATCCGAGAGTCGGAGGCAATGAGCAGTTCTTC. It is translated as CASSQDPRVGGNEQFF.

The genes are TRBV19 and TRBJ1-3, with D possibly matching TRBD1 (5 bases). CDR3 length equals 16 residues. CDR1 is LNHDA, CDR2 SQIVND, per germline (reference sequence). The ends were cut back, 7 bases at V and 0 bases at J, with 16 bases in the middle. The CDR3 spells CASKTTAGNSGNTIYF. The CDR3 DNA sequence: TGTGCCAGTAAAACGACTGCAGGGAACTCTGGAAACACCATATATTTT.

This clone was seen at least ten times. Other DNA variants within this sample encode the same CDR3. The J gene is TRBJ1-1, the V gene TRBV12-3 or TRBV12-4; D possibly corresponds to TRBD1 (5 bases). Deletions cut 3 bases from V and 4 bases from J, with 9 bases between. The CDR3 is 13 residues long. The CDR3: CASSFQGSTEAFF. CDR3 sequence (DNA): TGTGCCAGCAGTTTTCAGGGATCCACTGAAGCTTTCTTT.

This sequence joins TRBV30 and TRBJ2-1, with TRBD2 as a possible D gene (5 bases). Trimming stripped 4 bases from V and 2 bases from J, with 9 bases between. Germline V gives CDR1 GTSNPN, CDR2 SVGIG (reference sequence). This CDR3 is built from 13 residues. CDR3 nucleotides: TGTGCCTGGATGGCGGGCCCCTACAATGAGCAGTTCTTC. This codes for CAWMAGPYNEQFF.

This chain links TRBV29-1 with TRBJ2-7; tentative D call: TRBD2 (6 bases). Per germline, CDR1 SQVTM and CDR2 ANQGSEA. CDR3 size: 12 residues. Between the trimmed V and J ends, which lost 3 bases and 2 bases, there was a span of 8 bases. CDR3 sequence: CSVEEGAYEQYF. CDR3 nucleotide sequence: TGCAGCGTTGAGGAGGGTGCCTACGAGCAGTACTTC.

The chain is built from TRBV7-8 and TRBJ1-1; weak D call: TRBD1 (6 bases). Trimming pared 5 bases from V and 0 bases from J, leaving 16 bases between. The CDR3 sequence is 16 residues long. Germline V gene sequence: CDR1 SGHVS, CDR2 FQNEAQ. For the CDR3, the DNA is TGTGCCAGCAGCCTACGGTCAGCAGGGGTGAACACTGAAGCTTTCTTT. It codes for CASSLRSAGVNTEAFF.

This clone has at least ten counts. Other nucleotide sequences in the sample specify the same CDR3. The chain is built from TRBV18 and TRBJ2-7, with D possibly being TRBD2 (6 bases). With 0 bases removed from V and 4 bases from J, the gap between germline ends came to 13 bases. Germline values: CDR1 KGHSH, CDR2 LQKENI. The CDR3 runs 15 residues. CDR3 sequence reads: CASSPPRGQGYEQYF. CDR3 DNA sequence: TGTGCCAGCTCACCACCGCGGGGCCAAGGGTACGAGCAGTACTTC.

The rearrangement links TRBV3-1 (or the pseudogene TRBV3-2) to TRBJ1-6; a possible D gene is TRBD1 (6 bases). The V end lost 3 bases, the J end lost 8 bases, and 14 bases lay between the germline ends. This CDR3 spans 15 amino acids. CDR1 is LGHDT and CDR2 is YNNKEL in the germline V gene (reference sequence). CDR3: CASSQWEGGDSPLHF. In DNA, the CDR3 is TGTGCCAGCAGCCAGTGGGAGGGGGGGGATTCACCCCTCCACTTT.

The chain employs TRBV5-4 and TRBJ2-7; D is uncertain. Germline CDR1 SGHNT, CDR2 YYREEE (reference sequence). This CDR3 is built from 12 residues. V dropped 2 bases and J dropped 2 bases, with 5 bases sitting between them. The chain's CDR3 is CASSFGTYEQYF. The CDR3 DNA is TGTGCCAGCAGCTTCGGTACCTACGAGCAGTACTTC.

This clone was seen only once. The chain carries TRBV29-1 and TRBJ1-2; weak D call: TRBD1 (5 bases). V lost 2 bases and J lost 2, with 9 bases in between. This CDR3 comprises 13 residues. Per germline, CDR1 SQVTM and CDR2 ANQGSEA. The CDR3 sequence: CSVESDSNYGYTF. As DNA, the CDR3 is TGCAGCGTTGAAAGCGACAGCAACTATGGCTACACCTTC. The entire variable domain, with the rest obtained from reference TRBV29-1 and TRBJ1-2, is as follows: SAVISQKPSRDICQRGTSLTIQCQVDSQVTMMFWYRQQPGQSLTLIATANQGSEATYESGFVIDKFPISRPNLTFSTLTVSNMSPEDSSIYLCSVESDSNYGYTFGSGTRLTVV.

The chain links TRBV7-3 to TRBJ2-1, with a tentative D call TRBD2 (6 bases). This CDR3 spans 17 amino acids. Trimming left V 5 bases short and J 0 bases short, with 17 bases between. From germline, CDR1 is SGHTA and CDR2 FQGTGA. In nucleotides, the CDR3 is TGTGCCAGCAGCCTCGGGCCTTTAGCGGACTCCTACAATGAGCAGTTCTTC. Translation gives CASSLGPLADSYNEQFF.

This chain connects TRBV4-2 to TRBJ2-7; 10 bases align to TRBD2. Looked up from germline, CDR1 is LGHNA and CDR2 is YNFKEQ. There are 15 residues in the CDR3. V shed 1 base, J shed 2 bases, and the junction held 2 bases outside the gene matches. Here the CDR3 DNA reads TGTGCCAGCAGCCAAGGGCTAGCGGGAGCCTACGAGCAGTACTTC. Protein product: CASSQGLAGAYEQYF.

V usage is TRBV30 and J usage is TRBJ2-1; 10 bases map to TRBD2. Germline V CDR1 and CDR2: GTSNPN, SVGIG (reference sequence). Trimming removed 2 bases from V and 1 base from J; junction bases left unmatched: 2. The CDR3 runs 15 residues. The CDR3 spells CAWSPAGGSYNEQFF. CDR3 sequence (DNA): TGTGCCTGGAGTCCAGCGGGAGGGTCCTACAATGAGCAGTTCTTC.

This clone was recorded only once. The chain employs TRBV30 and TRBJ2-7, with 10 bases matching TRBD1. V lost 5 bases to trimming and J lost 6 bases; unmatched junction nucleotides: 1. The CDR3 consists of 11 residues. Germline CDR1 and CDR2: GTSNPN and SVGIG (reference sequence). The CDR3 nucleotides are TGTGCCTGGGGGACAGGGGTCGAGCAGTACTTC. Amino acid sequence: CAWGTGVEQYF.

The chain links TRBV30 to TRBJ1-2; D unresolved. The V end lost 1 base, the J end lost 3 bases, and 9 bases lay between the germline ends. CDR1 is GTSNPN and CDR2 is SVGIG in the germline V gene (reference sequence). This CDR3 spans 13 amino acids. The CDR3 DNA reads TGTGCCTGGAGTGCGTCAAGCGACTATGGCTACACCTTC. Its protein is CAWSASSDYGYTF.

The chain employs TRBV19 and TRBJ2-1, with TRBD2 matching over 7 bases. Germline CDR1 LNHDA, CDR2 SQIVND (reference sequence). This CDR3 spans 16 amino acids. V dropped 4 bases and J dropped 3; count of bases not matched to a gene: 9. The CDR3, as DNA: TGTGCCAGTAGTACCCTTTCGGGAGGAAACTACAATGAGCAGTTCTTC. Translated: CASSTLSGGNYNEQFF.

This chain links TRBV9 with TRBJ2-4; 13 nucleotides align to TRBD2. Per germline, CDR1 SGDLS and CDR2 YYNGEE. V trimming: 3 bases; J trimming: 2 bases; junction bases outside the gene matches: 8. The CDR3 is 18 residues long. The CDR3 here is CASSGGLAGATSKNIQYF. CDR3 bases: TGTGCCAGCAGCGGTGGACTAGCGGGAGCCACCTCCAAAAACATTCAGTACTTC.